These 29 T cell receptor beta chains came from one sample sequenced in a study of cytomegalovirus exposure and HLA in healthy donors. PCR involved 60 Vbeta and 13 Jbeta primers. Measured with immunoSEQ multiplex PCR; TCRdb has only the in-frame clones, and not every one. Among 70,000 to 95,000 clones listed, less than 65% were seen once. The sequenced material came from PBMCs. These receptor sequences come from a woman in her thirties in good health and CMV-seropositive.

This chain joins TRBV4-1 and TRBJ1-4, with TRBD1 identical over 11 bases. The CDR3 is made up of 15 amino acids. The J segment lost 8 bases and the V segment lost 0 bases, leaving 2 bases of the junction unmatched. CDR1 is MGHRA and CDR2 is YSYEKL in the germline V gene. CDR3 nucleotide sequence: TGCGCCAGCAGCCAAGAGGGGACAGGGGGGGAAAAACTGTTTTTT. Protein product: CASSQEGTGGEKLFF.

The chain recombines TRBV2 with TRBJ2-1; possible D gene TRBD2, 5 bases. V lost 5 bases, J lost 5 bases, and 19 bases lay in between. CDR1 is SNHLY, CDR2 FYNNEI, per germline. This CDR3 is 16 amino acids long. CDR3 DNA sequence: TGTGCCAGCAGTACCCGCGTTATTAGTAGCGACAATGAGCAGTTCTTC. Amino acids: CASSTRVISSDNEQFF.

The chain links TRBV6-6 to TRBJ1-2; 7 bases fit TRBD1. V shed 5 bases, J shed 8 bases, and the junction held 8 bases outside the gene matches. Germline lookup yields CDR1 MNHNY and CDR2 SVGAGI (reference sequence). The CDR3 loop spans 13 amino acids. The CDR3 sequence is CASSNDRAGGYTF. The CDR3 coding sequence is TGTGCCAGCAGTAACGACAGGGCAGGCGGCTACACCTTC.

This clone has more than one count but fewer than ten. CDR3 sequence reads: CASSLGSVKSSYNSPLHF. The CDR3 DNA follows: TGCGCCAGCAGCTTGGGTTCGGTAAAGAGCTCCTATAATTCACCCCTCCACTTT. This chain connects TRBV5-1 to TRBJ1-6; D is unresolved. The length of the CDR3 is 18 residues. V dropped 0 bases and J dropped 0 bases, with 13 bases sitting between them. Germline lookup yields CDR1 SGHRS and CDR2 YFSETQ.

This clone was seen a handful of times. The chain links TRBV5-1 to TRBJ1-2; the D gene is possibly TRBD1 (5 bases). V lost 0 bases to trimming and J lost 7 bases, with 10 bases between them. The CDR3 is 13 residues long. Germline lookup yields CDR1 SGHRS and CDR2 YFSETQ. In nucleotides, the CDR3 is TGCGCCAGCAGCTTGGGCCAGGGCCCTGGCTACACCTTC. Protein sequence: CASSLGQGPGYTF.

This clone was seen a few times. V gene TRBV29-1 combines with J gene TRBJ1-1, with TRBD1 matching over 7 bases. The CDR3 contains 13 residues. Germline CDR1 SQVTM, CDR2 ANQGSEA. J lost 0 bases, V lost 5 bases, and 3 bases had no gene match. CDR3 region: CSVQGGMNTEAFF. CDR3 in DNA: TGCAGCGTTCAGGGGGGCATGAACACTGAAGCTTTCTTT.

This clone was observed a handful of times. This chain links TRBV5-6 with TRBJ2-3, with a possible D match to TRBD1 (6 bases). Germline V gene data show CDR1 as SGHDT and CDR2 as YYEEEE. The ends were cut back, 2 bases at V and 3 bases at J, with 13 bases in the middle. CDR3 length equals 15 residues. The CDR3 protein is CASSFGRGLTDTQYF. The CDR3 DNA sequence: TGTGCCAGCAGCTTCGGCAGGGGCCTTACAGATACGCAGTATTTT.

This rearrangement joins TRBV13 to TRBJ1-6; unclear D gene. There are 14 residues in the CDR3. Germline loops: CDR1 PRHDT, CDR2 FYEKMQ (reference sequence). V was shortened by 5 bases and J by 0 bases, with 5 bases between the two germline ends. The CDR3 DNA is TGTGCCAGCAGCGAGAGCTCCTATAATTCACCCCTCCACTTT. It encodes CASSESSYNSPLHF.

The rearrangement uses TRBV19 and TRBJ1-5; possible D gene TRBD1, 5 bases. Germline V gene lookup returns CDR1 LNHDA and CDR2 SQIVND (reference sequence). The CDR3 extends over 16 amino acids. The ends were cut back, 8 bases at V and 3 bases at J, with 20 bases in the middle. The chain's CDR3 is CASRRGGIFDNQPQHF. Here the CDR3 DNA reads TGTGCCAGTCGTCGGGGCGGGATATTTGACAATCAGCCCCAGCATTTT.

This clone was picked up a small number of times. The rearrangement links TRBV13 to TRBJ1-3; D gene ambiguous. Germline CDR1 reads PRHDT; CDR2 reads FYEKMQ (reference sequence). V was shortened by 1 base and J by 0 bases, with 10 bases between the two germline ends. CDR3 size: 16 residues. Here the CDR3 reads CASSLDPPFSGNTIYF. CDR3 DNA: TGTGCCAGCAGCTTAGATCCCCCCTTCTCTGGAAACACCATATATTTT.

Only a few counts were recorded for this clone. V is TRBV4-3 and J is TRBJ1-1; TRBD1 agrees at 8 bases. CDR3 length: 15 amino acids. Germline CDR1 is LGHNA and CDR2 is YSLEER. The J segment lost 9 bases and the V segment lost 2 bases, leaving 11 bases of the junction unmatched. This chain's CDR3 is CASSQSRGQGWQAFF. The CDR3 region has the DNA TGCGCCAGCAGCCAAAGCAGGGGGCAGGGGTGGCAAGCTTTCTTT.

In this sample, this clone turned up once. CDR3 sequence: CASMSGTDYGYTF. In nucleotides, the CDR3 is TGTGCCAGCATGTCCGGGACAGACTATGGCTACACCTTC. This sequence joins TRBV2 and TRBJ1-2, with 7 bases fitting TRBD1. Per the germline V gene, CDR1 is SNHLY and CDR2 is FYNNEI. This CDR3 is 13 amino acids long. J gave up 3 bases and V 7 bases, and 5 bases lay outside the gene matches. Complete variable domain (other parts from reference TRBV2 and TRBJ1-2): EPEVTQTPSHQVTQMGQEVILRCVPISNHLYFYWYRQILGQKVEFLVSFYNNEISEKSEIFDDQFSVERPDGSNFTLKIRSTKLEDSAMYFCASMSGTDYGYTFGSGTRLTVV.

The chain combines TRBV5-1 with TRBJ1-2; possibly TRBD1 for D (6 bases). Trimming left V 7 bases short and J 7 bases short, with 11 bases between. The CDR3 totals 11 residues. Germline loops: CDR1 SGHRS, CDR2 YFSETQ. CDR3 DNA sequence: TGCGCCAGCCGACAGGACTTTGGCTACACCTTC. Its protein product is CASRQDFGYTF.

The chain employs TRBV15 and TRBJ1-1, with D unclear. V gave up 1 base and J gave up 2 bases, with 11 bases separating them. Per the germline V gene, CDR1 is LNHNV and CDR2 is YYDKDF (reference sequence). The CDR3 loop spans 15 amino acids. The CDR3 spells CATSRVAAINTEAFF. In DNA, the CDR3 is TGTGCCACCAGCAGAGTTGCGGCTATTAACACTGAAGCTTTCTTT.

The DNA of the CDR3 is TGTGCCAGCAGCTTTGACTCTAACTATGGCTACACCTTC. Amino acid sequence: CASSFDSNYGYTF. The V and J genes are TRBV7-2 and TRBJ1-2; D not resolved. The length of the CDR3 is 13 residues. V shed 3 bases and J shed 0 bases, with 5 bases lying between them. Looked up from germline, CDR1 is SGHTA and CDR2 is FQGNSA.

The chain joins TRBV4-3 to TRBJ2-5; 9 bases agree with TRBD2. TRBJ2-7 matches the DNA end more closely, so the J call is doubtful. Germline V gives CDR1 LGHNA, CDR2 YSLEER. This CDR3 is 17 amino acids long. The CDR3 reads CASSRGGRTSEPYEQYF. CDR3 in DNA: TGCGCCAGCAGCAGGGGGGGGAGGACTAGCGAACCCTACGAGCAGTACTTC.

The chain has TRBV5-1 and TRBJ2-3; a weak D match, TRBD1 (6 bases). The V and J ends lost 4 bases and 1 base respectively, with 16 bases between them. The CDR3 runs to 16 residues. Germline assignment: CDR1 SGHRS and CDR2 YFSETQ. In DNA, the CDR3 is TGCGCCAGCAGCATCCGTTTACCAGGGGGCACAGATACGCAGTATTTT. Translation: CASSIRLPGGTDTQYF.

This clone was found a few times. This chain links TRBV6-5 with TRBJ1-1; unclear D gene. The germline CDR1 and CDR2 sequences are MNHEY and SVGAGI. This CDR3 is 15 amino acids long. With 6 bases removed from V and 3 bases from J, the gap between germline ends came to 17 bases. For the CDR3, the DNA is TGTGCCAGCAGGAGGTTCGACGGAATGTACACTGAAGCTTTCTTT. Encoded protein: CASRRFDGMYTEAFF.

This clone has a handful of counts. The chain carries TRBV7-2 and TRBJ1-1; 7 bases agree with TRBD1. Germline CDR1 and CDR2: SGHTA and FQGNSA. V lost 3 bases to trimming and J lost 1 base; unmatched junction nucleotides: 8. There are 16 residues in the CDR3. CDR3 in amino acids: CASSLAVGGGNTEAFF. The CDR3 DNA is TGTGCCAGCAGCTTGGCGGTAGGGGGCGGGAACACTGAAGCTTTCTTT.

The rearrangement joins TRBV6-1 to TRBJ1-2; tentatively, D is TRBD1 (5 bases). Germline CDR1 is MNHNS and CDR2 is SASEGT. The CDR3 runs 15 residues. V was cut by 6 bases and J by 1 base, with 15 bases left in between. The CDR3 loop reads CASRSAREFNYGYTF. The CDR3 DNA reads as TGTGCCAGCAGGTCTGCCAGGGAATTTAACTATGGCTACACCTTC.

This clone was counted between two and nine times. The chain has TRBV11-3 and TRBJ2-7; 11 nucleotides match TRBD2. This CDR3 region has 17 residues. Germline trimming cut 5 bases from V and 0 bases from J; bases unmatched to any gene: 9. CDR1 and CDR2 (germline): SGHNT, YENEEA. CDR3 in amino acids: CASSPGLAGGISYEQYF. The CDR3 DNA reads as TGTGCCAGCAGCCCTGGGTTAGCGGGGGGGATCTCCTACGAGCAGTACTTC.

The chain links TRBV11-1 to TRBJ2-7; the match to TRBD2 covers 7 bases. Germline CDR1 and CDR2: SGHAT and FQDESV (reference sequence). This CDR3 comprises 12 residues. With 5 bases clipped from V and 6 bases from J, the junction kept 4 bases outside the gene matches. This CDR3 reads CASSASGVEQYF. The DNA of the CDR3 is TGTGCCAGCAGCGCGAGCGGGGTCGAGCAGTACTTC.

In nucleotides, the CDR3 is TGTGCCAGTAGGAACCTAGCGGGAACGATCAATGAGCAGTTCTTC. Its protein is CASRNLAGTINEQFF. V is TRBV19 and J is TRBJ2-1, with 9 bases fitting TRBD2. From germline, CDR1 is LNHDA and CDR2 SQIVND (reference sequence). The V and J ends lost 6 bases and 6 bases, in that order; junction bases with no gene match: 9. The CDR3 is made up of 15 amino acids.

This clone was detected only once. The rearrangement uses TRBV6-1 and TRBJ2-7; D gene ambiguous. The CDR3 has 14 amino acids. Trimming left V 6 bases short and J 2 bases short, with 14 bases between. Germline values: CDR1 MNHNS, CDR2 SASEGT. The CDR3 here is CASRIMQLTYEQYF. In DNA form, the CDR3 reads TGTGCCAGCAGAATTATGCAGTTAACCTACGAGCAGTACTTC.

The CDR3 region has the DNA TGTGCCACCAGCAGAGATAAGGACCGGACCAGGGTAGCTTTCTTT. It specifies CATSRDKDRTRVAFF. V usage is TRBV15 and J usage is TRBJ1-1, with a possible D match to TRBD1 (5 bases). V lost 0 bases and J 10 bases, leaving 18 bases between the germline ends. Looked up from germline, CDR1 is LNHNV and CDR2 is YYDKDF (reference sequence). CDR3 length equals 15 residues.

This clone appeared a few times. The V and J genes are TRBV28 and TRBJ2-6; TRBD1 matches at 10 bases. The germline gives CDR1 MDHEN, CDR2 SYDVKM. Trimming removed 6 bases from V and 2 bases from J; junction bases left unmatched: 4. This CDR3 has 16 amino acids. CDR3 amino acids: CASRTGGAAGANVLTF. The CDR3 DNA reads TGTGCCAGCAGGACAGGGGGCGCAGCTGGGGCCAACGTCCTGACTTTC.

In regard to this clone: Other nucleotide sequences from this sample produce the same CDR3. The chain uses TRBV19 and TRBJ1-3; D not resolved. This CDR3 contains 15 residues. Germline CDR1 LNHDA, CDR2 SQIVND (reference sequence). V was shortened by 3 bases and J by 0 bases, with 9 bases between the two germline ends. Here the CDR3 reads CASSIQASSGNTIYF. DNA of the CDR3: TGTGCCAGTAGTATTCAGGCGAGCTCTGGAAACACCATATATTTT.

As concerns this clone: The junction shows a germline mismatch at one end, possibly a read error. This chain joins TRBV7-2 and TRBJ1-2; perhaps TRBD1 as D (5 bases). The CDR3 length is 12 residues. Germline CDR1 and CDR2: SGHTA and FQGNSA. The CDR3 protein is CASRSGLDGYPF. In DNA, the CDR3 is TGTGCCAGCAGGTCGGGACTGGATGGCTACCCCTTC. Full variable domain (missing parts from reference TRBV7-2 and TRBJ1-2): GAGVSQSPSNKVTEKGKDVELRCDPISGHTALYWYRQSLGQGLEFLIYFQGNSAPDKSGLPSDRFSAERTGGSVSTLTIQRTQQEDSAVYLCASRSGLDGYPFGSGTRLTVV.

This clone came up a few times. The CDR3 DNA follows: TGCAGCGGGGACAGGGCCGAGAGCTATGGCTACACCTTC. Protein: CSGDRAESYGYTF. The V call is TRBV29-1, the J call TRBJ1-2; 9 bases are a match to TRBD1. The CDR3 loop spans 13 amino acids. Germline V gene sequence: CDR1 SQVTM, CDR2 ANQGSEA. Trimming at V came to 7 bases and at J to 4 bases, leaving 7 bases not matched to a gene.